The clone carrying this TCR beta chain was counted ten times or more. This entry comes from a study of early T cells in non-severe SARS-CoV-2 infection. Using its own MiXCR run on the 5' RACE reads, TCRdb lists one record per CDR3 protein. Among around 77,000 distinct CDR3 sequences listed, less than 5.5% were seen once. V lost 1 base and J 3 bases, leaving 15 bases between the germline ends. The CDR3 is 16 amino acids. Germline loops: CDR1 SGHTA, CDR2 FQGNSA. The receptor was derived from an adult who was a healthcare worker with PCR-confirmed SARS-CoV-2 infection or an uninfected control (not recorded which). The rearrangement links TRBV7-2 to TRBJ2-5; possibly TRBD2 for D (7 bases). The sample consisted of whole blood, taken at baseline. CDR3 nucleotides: TGTGCCAGCAGCTTAGAATGGGGGGGCGCTGAAGAGACCCAGTACTTC. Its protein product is CASSLEWGGAEETQYF. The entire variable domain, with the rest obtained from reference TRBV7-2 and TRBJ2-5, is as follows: GAGVSQSPSNKVTEKGKDVELRCDPISGHTALYWYRQSLGQGLEFLIYFQGNSAPDKSGLPSDRFSAERTGGSVSTLTIQRTQQEDSAVYLCASSLEWGGAEETQYFGPGTRLLVL.